The subject of this entry is one T cell receptor (beta chain). Its antigen is still unknown. In the same sample, other DNA sequences code for this CDR3. The sample originates from a study of T cell responses to AZD1222 COVID-19 vaccine. About the study: Pooled samples include second doses given at about 4 or 12 weeks.

Study observations and caveats: Reportedly, nearly half of unique spike TCRs recognized epitopes outside B.1.351/B.1.1.7 mutations. It was only 6 or 7 AZD1222 recipients who were seropositive at baseline. At 160-218 and 743-854, vaccine-associated CD4 TCRs were dominant, and they spanned spike.

The protocol was immunoSEQ multiplex PCR, while the TCRdb copy is restricted to in-frame clones and leaves out a portion. The repertoire holds some 130,000 clones, with over 75% as singletons. The starting material was peripheral blood, obtained on day 0 of AZD1222 vaccination. This receptor was obtained from an adult in good health.

This CDR3 is CASSLGGTGDTEAFF. The CDR3 nucleotides read TGCGCCAGCAGCTTGGGAGGGACAGGGGACACTGAAGCTTTCTTT. This sequence joins TRBV5-1 and TRBJ1-1; 10 bases line up with TRBD1. Trimming removed 0 bases from V and 3 bases from J; junction bases left unmatched: 2. This CDR3 region has 15 residues. CDR1 SGHRS and CDR2 YFSETQ come from the germline V gene.